This T cell receptor beta chain was identified during a study of T cells after posttransplantation cyclophosphamide. Points from the study as a whole: TRB clonality was highly associated with recipient CMV seropositivity and reactivation. Tissue-infiltrating T cells from skin or gut overlapped little with blood T cells. Donor-recipient repertoire similarity was low at 1-2 months, rising over year one.

The CDR3 runs 13 residues. Trimming at V came to 2 bases and at J to 4 bases, leaving 1 base not matched to a gene. CDR1 and CDR2 from the germline V gene are GTSNPN and SVGIG (reference sequence). Regarding this clone: Its antigen is as yet unknown.

Controls had myeloablative marrow grafts with methotrexate and calcineurin inhibitor, sampled at 1 year. The repertoire was sequenced with immunoSEQ multiplex PCR; TCRdb's copy has only in-frame clones and lacks some. The sample has approximately 21,000 clones; approximately 83% are singletons. The sequencing here drew on PBMCs, taken approximately 360 days after allogeneic stem cell transplant with calcineurin inhibitor and methotrexate. The chain couples TRBV30 to TRBJ1-5; 8 nucleotides agree with TRBD1. This TCR was sampled from a female patient under 45 who received an allogeneic stem cell transplant from an unrelated donor, was CMV-positive, and had acute and chronic GVHD. Some of these T cells may belong to the graft donor. The CDR3 spells CAWSRTGNQPQHF. Written as DNA, the CDR3 is TGTGCCTGGAGTCGGACAGGGAATCAGCCCCAGCATTTT.